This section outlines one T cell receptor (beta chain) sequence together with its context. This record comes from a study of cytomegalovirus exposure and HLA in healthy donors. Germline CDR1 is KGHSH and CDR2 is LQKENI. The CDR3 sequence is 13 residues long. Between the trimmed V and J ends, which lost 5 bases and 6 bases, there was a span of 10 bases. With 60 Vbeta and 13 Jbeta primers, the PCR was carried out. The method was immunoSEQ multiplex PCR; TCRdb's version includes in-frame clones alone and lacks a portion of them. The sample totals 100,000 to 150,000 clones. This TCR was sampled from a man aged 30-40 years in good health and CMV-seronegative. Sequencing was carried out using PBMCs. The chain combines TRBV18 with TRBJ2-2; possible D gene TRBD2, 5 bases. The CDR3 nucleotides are TGTGCCAGCTCAAAACTAGAGTCCGGGGAGCTGTTTTTT. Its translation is CASSKLESGELFF.